This T cell receptor (beta chain) originates from a study of blood T cell repertoires in COVID-19. Study details: Samples came from the United States, Italy and Spain, spanning acute and convalescent COVID-19. T cells, B-cell-depleted T cells, or PBMCs provided the cDNA or gDNA that served as material.

In the authors' workflow: From reference gene primer amplification, estimates of nucleated cell counts were derived. Sequencing used immunoSEQ multiplex PCR; TCRdb keeps in-frame clones, though not all of them. V and J calls and clone size come straight from that table; D and trimming were deduced from the DNA. The data contain about 190,000 clones, approximately 90% of them singletons. CDR3 length: 14 amino acids. With 4 bases removed from V and 3 bases from J, the gap between germline ends came to 13 bases. Looked up from germline, CDR1 is SGHNT and CDR2 is YYREEE (reference sequence). This chain connects TRBV5-4 to TRBJ1-2; tentative D call: TRBD1 (5 bases). The TCR sequence derives from a man aged 25-40 years with acute or convalescent COVID-19. The sequenced sample was peripheral blood. CDR3 DNA sequence: TGTGCCAGCAGCCCGACCGGGACTCACTATGGCTACACCTTC. Its protein product is CASSPTGTHYGYTF.